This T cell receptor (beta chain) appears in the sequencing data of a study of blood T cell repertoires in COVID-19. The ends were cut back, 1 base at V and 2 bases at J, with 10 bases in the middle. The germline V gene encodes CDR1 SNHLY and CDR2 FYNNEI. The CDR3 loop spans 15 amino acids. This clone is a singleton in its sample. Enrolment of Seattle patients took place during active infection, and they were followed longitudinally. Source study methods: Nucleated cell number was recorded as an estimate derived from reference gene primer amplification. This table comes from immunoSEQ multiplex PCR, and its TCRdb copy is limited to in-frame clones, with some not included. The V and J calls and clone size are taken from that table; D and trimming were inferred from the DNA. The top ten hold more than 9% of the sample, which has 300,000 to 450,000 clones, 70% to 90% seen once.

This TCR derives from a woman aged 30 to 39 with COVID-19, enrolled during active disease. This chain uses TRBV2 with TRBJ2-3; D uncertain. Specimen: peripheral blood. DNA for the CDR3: TGTGCCAGCAGTGAAGGCGGAACCCCCACAGATACGCAGTATTTT. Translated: CASSEGGTPTDTQYF.